This entry concerns a single TCR beta chain. This sample stems from a study of T cell changes during pregnancy in multiple sclerosis. This CDR3 is built from 13 residues. J lost 4 bases, V lost 3 bases, and 3 bases had no gene match. CDR1 is SQVTM and CDR2 is ANQGSEA in the germline V gene. Some clones are missing from TCRdb's copy, which holds only in-frame ones; the method was immunoSEQ multiplex PCR. The sample records tens of thousands of clones, 92% being singletons. The chain employs TRBV29-1 and TRBJ2-1; 7 bases align to TRBD1. Material: CD4+ T cells from peripheral blood mononuclear cells, obtained after pregnancy. The clonotype originates from a female donor with multiple sclerosis, enrolled in a pregnancy study. CDR3 region: CSVDRGIYNEQFF. The CDR3 nucleotides are TGCAGCGTTGACAGGGGGATTTACAATGAGCAGTTCTTC.